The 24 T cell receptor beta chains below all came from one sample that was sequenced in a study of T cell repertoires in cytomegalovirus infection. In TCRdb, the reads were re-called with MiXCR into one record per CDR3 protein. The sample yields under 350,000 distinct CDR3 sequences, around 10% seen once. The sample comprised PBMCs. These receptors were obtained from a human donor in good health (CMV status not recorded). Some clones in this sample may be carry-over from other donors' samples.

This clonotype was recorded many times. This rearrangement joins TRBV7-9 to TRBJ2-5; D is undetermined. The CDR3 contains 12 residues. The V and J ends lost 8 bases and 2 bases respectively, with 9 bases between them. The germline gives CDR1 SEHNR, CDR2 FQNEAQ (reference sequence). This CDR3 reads CASHEVQETQYF. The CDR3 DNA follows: TGTGCCAGCCATGAAGTACAAGAGACCCAGTACTTC.

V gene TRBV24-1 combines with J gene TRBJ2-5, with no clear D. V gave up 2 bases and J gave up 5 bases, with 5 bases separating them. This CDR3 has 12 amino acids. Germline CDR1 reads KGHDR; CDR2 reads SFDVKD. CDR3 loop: CATSDSRETQYF. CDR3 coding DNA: TGTGCCACCAGTGATTCTCGGGAGACCCAGTACTTC.

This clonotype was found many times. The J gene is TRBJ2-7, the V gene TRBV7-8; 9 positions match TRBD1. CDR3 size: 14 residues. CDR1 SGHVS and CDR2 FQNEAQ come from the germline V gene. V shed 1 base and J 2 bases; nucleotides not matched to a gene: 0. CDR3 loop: CASSLGTGAYEQYF. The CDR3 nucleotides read TGTGCCAGCAGCTTAGGGACAGGGGCCTACGAGCAGTACTTC.

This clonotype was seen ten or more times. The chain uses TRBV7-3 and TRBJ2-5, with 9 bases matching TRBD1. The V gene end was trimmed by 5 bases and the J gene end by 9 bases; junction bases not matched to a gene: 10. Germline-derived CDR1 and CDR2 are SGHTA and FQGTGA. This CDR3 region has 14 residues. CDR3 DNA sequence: TGTGCCAGCAGCCCAACAGGGGGCGCATGGGCCCAGTACTTC. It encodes CASSPTGGAWAQYF.

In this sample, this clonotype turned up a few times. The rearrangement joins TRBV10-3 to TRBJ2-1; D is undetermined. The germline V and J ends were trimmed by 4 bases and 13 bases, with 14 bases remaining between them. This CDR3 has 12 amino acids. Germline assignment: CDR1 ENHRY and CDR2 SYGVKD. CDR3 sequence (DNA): TGTGCCATCAGTGGACGATGGAGTAACCAGTTCTTC. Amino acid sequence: CAISGRWSNQFF.

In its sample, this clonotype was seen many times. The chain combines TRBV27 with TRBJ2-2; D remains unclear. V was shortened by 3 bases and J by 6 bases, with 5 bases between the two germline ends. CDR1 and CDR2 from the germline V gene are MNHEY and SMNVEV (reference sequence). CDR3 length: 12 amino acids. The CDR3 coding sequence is TGTGCCAGCAGTTTTACTCCCGGGGAGCTGTTTTTT. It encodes CASSFTPGELFF.

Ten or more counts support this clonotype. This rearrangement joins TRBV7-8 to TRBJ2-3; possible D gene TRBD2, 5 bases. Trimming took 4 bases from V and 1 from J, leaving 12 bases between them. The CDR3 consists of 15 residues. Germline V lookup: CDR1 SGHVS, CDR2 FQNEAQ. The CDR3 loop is CASSSVATRTDTQYF. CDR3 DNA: TGTGCCAGCAGCTCCGTAGCGACCCGCACAGATACGCAGTATTTT.

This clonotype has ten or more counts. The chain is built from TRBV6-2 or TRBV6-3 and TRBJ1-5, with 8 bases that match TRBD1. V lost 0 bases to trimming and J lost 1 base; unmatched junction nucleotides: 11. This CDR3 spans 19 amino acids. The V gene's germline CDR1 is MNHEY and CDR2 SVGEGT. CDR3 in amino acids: CASSYSRRTGMRSNQPQHF. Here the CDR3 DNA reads TGTGCCAGCAGTTACTCCCGACGGACAGGGATGAGGAGCAATCAGCCCCAGCATTTT.

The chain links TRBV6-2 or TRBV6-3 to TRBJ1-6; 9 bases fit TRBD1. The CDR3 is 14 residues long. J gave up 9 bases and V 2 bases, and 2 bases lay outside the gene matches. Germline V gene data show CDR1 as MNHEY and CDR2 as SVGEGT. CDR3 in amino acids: CASSYQTGGSPLHF. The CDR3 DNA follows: TGTGCCAGCAGTTACCAGACAGGGGGTTCACCCCTCCACTTT.

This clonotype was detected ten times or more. The CDR3 reads CASSSDGVNQPQHF. The CDR3 coding sequence is TGTGCCAGCAGCTCGGACGGGGTTAATCAGCCCCAGCATTTT. The V and J genes are TRBV7-2 and TRBJ1-5; D not resolved. The CDR3 has 14 amino acids. Germline V gene sequence: CDR1 SGHTA, CDR2 FQGNSA. The V end lost 4 bases, the J end lost 4 bases, and 11 bases lay between the germline ends.

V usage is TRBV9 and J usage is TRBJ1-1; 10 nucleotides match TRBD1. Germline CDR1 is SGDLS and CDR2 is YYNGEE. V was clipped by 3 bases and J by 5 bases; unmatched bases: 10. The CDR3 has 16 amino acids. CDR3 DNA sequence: TGTGCCAGCAGCGCAGGACAGGGGGTTGAAGGGACTGAAGCTTTCTTT. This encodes CASSAGQGVEGTEAFF.

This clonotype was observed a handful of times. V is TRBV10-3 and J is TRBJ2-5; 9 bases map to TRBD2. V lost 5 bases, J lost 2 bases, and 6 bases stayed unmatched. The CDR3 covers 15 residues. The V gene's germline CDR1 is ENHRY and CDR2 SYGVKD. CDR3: CAISLAGGQQETQYF. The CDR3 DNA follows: TGTGCCATCAGTTTGGCGGGGGGGCAGCAAGAGACCCAGTACTTC.

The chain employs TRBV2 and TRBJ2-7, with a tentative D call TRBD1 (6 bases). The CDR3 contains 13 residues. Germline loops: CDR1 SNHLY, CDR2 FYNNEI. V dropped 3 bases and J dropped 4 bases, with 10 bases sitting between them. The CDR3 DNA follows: TGTGCCAGCAGTGATCAGGGGAATTACGAGCAGTACGTC. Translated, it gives CASSDQGNYEQYV.

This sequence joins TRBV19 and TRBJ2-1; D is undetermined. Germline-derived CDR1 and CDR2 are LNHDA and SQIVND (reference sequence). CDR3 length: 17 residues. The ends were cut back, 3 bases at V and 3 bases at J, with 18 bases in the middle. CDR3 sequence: CASSIVSVGSYYNEQFF. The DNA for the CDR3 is TGTGCCAGTAGTATTGTAAGCGTCGGGTCCTACTACAATGAGCAGTTCTTC.

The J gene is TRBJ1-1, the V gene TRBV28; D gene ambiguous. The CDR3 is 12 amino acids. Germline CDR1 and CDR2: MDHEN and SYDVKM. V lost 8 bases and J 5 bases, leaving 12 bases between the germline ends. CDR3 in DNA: TGTGCCAGCCGGCAAAGGGTGACTGAAGCTTTCTTT. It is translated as CASRQRVTEAFF.

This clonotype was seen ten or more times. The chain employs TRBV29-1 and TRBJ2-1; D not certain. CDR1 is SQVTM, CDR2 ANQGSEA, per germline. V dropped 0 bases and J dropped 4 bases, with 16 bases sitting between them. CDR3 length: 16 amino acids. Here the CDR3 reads CSVEDPTESAYNEQFF. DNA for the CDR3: TGCAGCGTTGAAGATCCGACGGAGTCGGCTTACAATGAGCAGTTCTTC.

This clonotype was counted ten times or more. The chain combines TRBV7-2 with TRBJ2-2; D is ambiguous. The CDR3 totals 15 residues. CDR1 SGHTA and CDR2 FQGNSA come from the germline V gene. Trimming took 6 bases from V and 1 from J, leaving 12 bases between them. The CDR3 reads CASSLVWVNTGELFF. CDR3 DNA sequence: TGTGCCAGCAGTCTAGTATGGGTGAACACCGGGGAGCTGTTTTTT. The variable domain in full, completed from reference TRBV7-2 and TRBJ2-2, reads GAGVSQSPSNKVTEKGKDVELRCDPISGHTALYWYRQSLGQGLEFLIYFQGNSAPDKSGLPSDRFSAERTGGSVSTLTIQRTQQEDSAVYLCASSLVWVNTGELFFGEGSRLTVL.

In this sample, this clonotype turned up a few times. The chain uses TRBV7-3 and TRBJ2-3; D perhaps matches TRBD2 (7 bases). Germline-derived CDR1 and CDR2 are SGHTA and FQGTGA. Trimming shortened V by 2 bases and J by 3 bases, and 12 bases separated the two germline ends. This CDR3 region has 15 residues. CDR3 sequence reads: CASSLGGARTDTQYF. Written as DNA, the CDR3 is TGTGCCAGCAGCTTAGGGGGGGCGAGGACAGATACGCAGTATTTT.

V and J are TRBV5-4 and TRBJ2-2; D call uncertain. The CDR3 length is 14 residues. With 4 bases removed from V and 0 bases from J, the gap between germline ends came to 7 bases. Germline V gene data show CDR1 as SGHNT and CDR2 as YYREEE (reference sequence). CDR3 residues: CASSIDPNTGELFF. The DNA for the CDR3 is TGTGCCAGCAGCATCGATCCGAACACCGGGGAGCTGTTTTTT.

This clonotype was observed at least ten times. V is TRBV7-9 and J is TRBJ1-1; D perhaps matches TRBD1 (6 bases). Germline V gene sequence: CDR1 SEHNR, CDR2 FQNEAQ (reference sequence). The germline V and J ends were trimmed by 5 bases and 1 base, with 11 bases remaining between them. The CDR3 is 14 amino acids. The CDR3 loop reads CASSQQQGNTEAFF. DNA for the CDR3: TGTGCCAGCAGCCAACAACAGGGGAACACTGAAGCTTTCTTT.

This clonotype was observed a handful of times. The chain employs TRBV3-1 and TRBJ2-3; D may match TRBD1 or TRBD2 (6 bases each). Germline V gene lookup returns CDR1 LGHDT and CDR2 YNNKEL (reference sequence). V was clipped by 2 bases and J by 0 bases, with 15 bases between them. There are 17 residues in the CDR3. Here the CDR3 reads CASSQTRGRSSTDTQYF. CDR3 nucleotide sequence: TGTGCCAGCAGCCAAACCCGGGGGCGTTCGAGCACAGATACGCAGTATTTT.

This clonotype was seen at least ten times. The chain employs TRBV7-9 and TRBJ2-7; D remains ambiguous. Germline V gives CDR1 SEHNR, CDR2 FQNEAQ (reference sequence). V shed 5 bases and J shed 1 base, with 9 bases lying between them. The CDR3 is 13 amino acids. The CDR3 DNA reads TGTGCCAGCAGCGCGGACGGATCCTACGAGCAGTACGTC. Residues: CASSADGSYEQYV.

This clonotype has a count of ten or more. The CDR3 region is CASSFFSTYEQYF. The CDR3 DNA follows: TGTGCCAGCAGCTTTTTCTCGACCTACGAGCAGTACTTC. The V call is TRBV7-9, the J call TRBJ2-7; D call uncertain. The CDR3 has 13 residues. Germline values: CDR1 SEHNR, CDR2 FQNEAQ (reference sequence). V lost 3 bases and J lost 2, with 8 bases in between.

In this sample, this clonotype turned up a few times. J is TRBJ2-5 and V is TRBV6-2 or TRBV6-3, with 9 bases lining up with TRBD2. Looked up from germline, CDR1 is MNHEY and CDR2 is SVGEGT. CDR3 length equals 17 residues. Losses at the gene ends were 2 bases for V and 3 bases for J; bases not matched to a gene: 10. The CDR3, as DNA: TGTGCCAGCAGTTACGCGGGCCTCGCGGGGGGGAAAGAGACCCAGTACTTC. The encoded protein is CASSYAGLAGGKETQYF.